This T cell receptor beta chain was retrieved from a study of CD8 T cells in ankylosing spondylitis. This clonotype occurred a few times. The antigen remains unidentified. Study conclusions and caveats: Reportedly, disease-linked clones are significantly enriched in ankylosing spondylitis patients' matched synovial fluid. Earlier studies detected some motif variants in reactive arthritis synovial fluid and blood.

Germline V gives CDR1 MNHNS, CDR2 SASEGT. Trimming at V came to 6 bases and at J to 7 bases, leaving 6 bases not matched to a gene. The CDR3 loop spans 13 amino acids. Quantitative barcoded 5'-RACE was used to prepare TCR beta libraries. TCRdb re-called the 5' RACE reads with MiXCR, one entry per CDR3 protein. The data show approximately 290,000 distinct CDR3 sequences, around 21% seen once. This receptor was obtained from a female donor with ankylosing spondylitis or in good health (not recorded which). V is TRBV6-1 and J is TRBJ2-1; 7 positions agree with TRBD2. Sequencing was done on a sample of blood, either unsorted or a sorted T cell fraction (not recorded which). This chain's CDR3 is CASSAGVMNEQFF. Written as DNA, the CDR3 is TGTGCCAGCAGCGCGGGAGTGATGAATGAGCAGTTCTTC.